This paragraph covers one T cell receptor beta chain sequence. What it recognizes is unknown. The CDR3 has 11 amino acids. The germline V and J ends were trimmed by 6 bases and 7 bases, with 9 bases remaining between them. Germline CDR1 reads MGHDK; CDR2 reads SYGVNS. The sample originates from a study of shared clonotypes between healthy human individuals. General observations from the study: Unshared clonotypes carried lower generation probabilities than those common to all four donors. Roughly 5% of naive CD4 clonotypes were common to a few donors. With few donors, the genetic and exposure-history diversity represented was limited.

This table comes from immunoSEQ multiplex PCR, and its TCRdb copy is limited to in-frame clones, with some not included. The sample yields some 2.1 million clones, 90% to 95% seen once. The sequence came from a young man in good health. Sequencing used naive CD4+ T cells sorted from blood. Subset given: CD45RA+ positively selected. V and J are TRBV25-1 and TRBJ1-1, with D hard to call. CDR3 residues: CASRGTFEAFF. The CDR3 nucleotides read TGTGCCAGCAGGGGTACCTTTGAAGCTTTCTTT.